Shown below are 30 T cell receptor beta chains from a single sample sequenced in a study of Graves' ophthalmopathy and Graves' hyperthyroidism. The study amplified TCR beta CDR3 regions using RNA transcripts. RT-PCR was first run with HTBI primers, then multiplex PCR in a second round. TCRdb reprocessed the multiplex PCR reads via MiXCR and lists one record per CDR3 protein. Altogether around 670,000 distinct CDR3 sequences are present, about 44% being singletons, with the ten largest covering 44%. The sequenced sample consisted of peripheral blood. These TCRs come from an adult man with Graves' ophthalmopathy.

In the case of this clonotype: A read error may explain this, as a much larger clone is one base away. The V and J genes are TRBV7-2 and TRBJ2-5; TRBD2 agrees at 7 bases. The CDR3 consists of 15 residues. Per the germline V gene, CDR1 is SGHTA and CDR2 is FQGNSA. The DNA of the CDR3 is TGTGCCAACAGCTTGGGCGGGGGATACCAAGAGACCCAGTACTTC. As protein: CANSLGGGYQETQYF.

The gene calls are TRBV12-3 or TRBV12-4 and TRBJ2-5; unclear D gene. The CDR3 contains 13 residues. V dropped 5 bases and J dropped 0 bases, with 7 bases sitting between them. CDR3 residues: CASSDTYQETQYF. CDR3 nucleotide sequence: TGTGCCAGCAGTGACACTTACCAAGAGACCCAGTACTTC.

The sample holds a few counts of this clonotype. This sequence joins TRBV19 and TRBJ2-7; no reliable D call. The germline V gene encodes CDR1 LNHDA and CDR2 SQIVND (reference sequence). V dropped 2 bases and J dropped 1 base, with 12 bases sitting between them. The CDR3 has 15 amino acids. This chain's CDR3 is CASSIPGQQSYEQYF. The CDR3 DNA sequence: TGTGCCAGTAGTATACCGGGCCAACAATCCTACGAGCAGTACTTC.

Of note for this clonotype: One junction end disagrees with the germline gene, perhaps due to a read error. The rearrangement uses TRBV7-9 and TRBJ2-2; the D call may be TRBD1 or TRBD2 (5 bases each). CDR1 and CDR2 (germline): SEHNR, FQNEAQ (reference sequence). The CDR3 is 16 residues long. The CDR3 nucleotides are TGCGCCAGCAGCTTGGGGCAGCGGACAAACACCGGGGAGCTGTTTTTT. Protein sequence: CASSLGQRTNTGELFF.

This clonotype was observed many times. The CDR3 loop reads CATSDFKKAQETQYF. The CDR3 DNA reads as TGTGCCACCAGTGATTTTAAGAAGGCCCAAGAGACCCAGTACTTC. The chain joins TRBV24-1 to TRBJ2-5; D not certain. This CDR3 comprises 15 residues. The ends were cut back, 1 base at V and 1 base at J, with 9 bases in the middle. Germline CDR1 and CDR2: KGHDR and SFDVKD.

The chain has TRBV20-1 and TRBJ1-4; 9 nucleotides agree with TRBD1. Looked up from germline, CDR1 is DFQATT and CDR2 is SNEGSKA (reference sequence). The CDR3 totals 13 residues. The ends lost 3 bases at V and 7 bases at J; junction bases unmatched: 3. This CDR3 is CSASGDRVEKLFF. The CDR3 coding sequence is TGCAGTGCTAGCGGGGACAGGGTTGAAAAACTGTTTTTT.

The gene calls are TRBV11-2 and TRBJ2-5; D uncertain. V lost 8 bases, J lost 1 base, and 17 bases lay in between. Germline CDR1 is SGHAT and CDR2 is FQNNGV. This CDR3 is built from 15 residues. CDR3 residues: CASSPLSGSQETQYF. Written as DNA, the CDR3 is TGTGCCAGCTCGCCTCTCTCGGGCTCCCAAGAGACCCAGTACTTC.

This clonotype was counted a few times. The chain is built from TRBV16 and TRBJ2-7; D is perhaps TRBD1 (6 bases). With 2 bases removed from V and 2 bases from J, the gap between germline ends came to 10 bases. The V gene's germline CDR1 is KGHSY and CDR2 FQNENV. The CDR3 extends over 14 amino acids. This CDR3 is CASSQQGTTYEQYF. As DNA, the CDR3 is TGTGCCAGCAGCCAACAGGGGACAACCTACGAGCAGTACTTC. Combining the CDR3 with reference TRBV16 and TRBJ2-7 gives the whole variable domain GEEVAQTPKHLVRGEGQKAKLYCAPIKGHSYVFWYQQVLKNEFKFLISFQNENVFDETGMPKERFSAKCLPNSPCSLEIQATKLEDSAVYFCASSQQGTTYEQYFGPGTRLTVT.

The chain employs TRBV7-9 and TRBJ2-2, with 9 nucleotides matching TRBD2. V was pared by 6 bases and J by 6 bases, with 8 bases of the junction left unmatched. CDR1 and CDR2 (germline): SEHNR, FQNEAQ (reference sequence). The CDR3 sequence is 15 residues long. The CDR3 DNA is TGTGCCAGCAGTCCTAGCGGGAAGGCCGCCGGGGAGCTGTTTTTT. It specifies CASSPSGKAAGELFF.

A note on this clonotype: A single base separates this from a much larger clone, so it may be a read error. The gene calls are TRBV29-1 and TRBJ1-2; D might be TRBD1 (5 bases). Germline V gene sequence: CDR1 SQVTM, CDR2 ANQGSEA. CDR3 length: 11 residues. V lost 4 bases, J lost 5 bases, and 8 bases lay in between. Here the CDR3 reads CSVGSGYGYTF. The CDR3 nucleotides read TGCAGCGTTGGATCAGGGTATGGCTACACCTTC.

The chain couples TRBV19 to TRBJ2-5; maybe TRBD2 (5 bases). Germline assignment: CDR1 LNHDA and CDR2 SQIVND (reference sequence). The V end was cut by 1 base, the J end by 3 bases, with 15 bases between. This CDR3 comprises 16 residues. CDR3 in DNA: TGTGCCAGTAGTATAGGGTTCGGACTTTCTAAAGAGACCCAGTACTTC. It translates to CASSIGFGLSKETQYF.

This clonotype has just a few counts. CDR3 sequence reads: CASSRLGQGNEQYF. The CDR3 DNA reads as TGTGCCAGCAGCCGCCTGGGACAGGGAAACGAGCAGTACTTC. The chain has TRBV14 and TRBJ2-7; 9 nucleotides align to TRBD1. Per the germline V gene, CDR1 is SGHDN and CDR2 is FVKESK. The CDR3 consists of 14 residues. After removal of 4 bases from V and 5 bases from J, the junction contained 6 bases not matched to a gene. Full variable domain (remainder filled in from reference TRBV14 and TRBJ2-7): EAGVTQFPSHSVIEKGQTVTLRCDPISGHDNLYWYRRVMGKEIKFLLHFVKESKQDESGMPNNRFLAERTGGTYSTLKVQPAELEDSGVYFCASSRLGQGNEQYFGPGTRLTVT.

This clonotype was observed a few times. V and J are TRBV25-1 and TRBJ1-2, with D hard to call. The CDR3 spans 15 residues. Germline V gene data show CDR1 as MGHDK and CDR2 as SYGVNS. V lost 6 bases, J lost 0 bases, and 14 bases lay in between. The CDR3 nucleotides read TGTGCCAGCAGCGTTGTGGCCCTAGCTAACTATGGCTACACCTTC. Amino acid sequence: CASSVVALANYGYTF.

This clonotype was picked up many times. The chain employs TRBV15 and TRBJ2-7, with unresolved D. The CDR3 totals 13 residues. Trimming shortened V by 0 bases and J by 2 bases, and 5 bases separated the two germline ends. Germline V lookup: CDR1 LNHNV, CDR2 YYDKDF (reference sequence). CDR3 loop: CATSRDGPYEQYF. DNA of the CDR3: TGTGCCACCAGCAGAGACGGGCCCTACGAGCAGTACTTC.

This clonotype was recorded many times. The chain couples TRBV10-3 to TRBJ1-6; a weak D match, TRBD1 (6 bases). The V gene lost 6 bases and the J gene lost 5 bases, with 14 bases spanning the gap. Per germline, CDR1 ENHRY and CDR2 SYGVKD. The CDR3 covers 15 residues. The CDR3 loop is CAIRDINRDNSPLHF. The DNA for the CDR3 is TGTGCCATCAGGGATATTAACAGGGATAATTCACCCCTCCACTTT.

This clonotype has ten or more counts. This rearrangement joins TRBV19 to TRBJ1-2; 9 bases are shared with TRBD1. This CDR3 contains 15 residues. With V trimmed by 3 bases and J by 2 bases, 4 bases remained unmatched. Germline loops: CDR1 LNHDA, CDR2 SQIVND (reference sequence). CDR3 sequence (DNA): TGTGCCAGTAGTATCCGACAGGGGGTGAACTATGGCTACACCTTC. It specifies CASSIRQGVNYGYTF.

This rearrangement joins TRBV5-4 to TRBJ1-6, with D perhaps matching TRBD1 (6 bases). The CDR3 loop spans 15 amino acids. The V gene's germline CDR1 is SGHNT and CDR2 YYREEE (reference sequence). V was clipped by 4 bases and J by 5 bases, with 13 bases between them. The CDR3 DNA reads TGTGCCAGCAGCCCAGCACAGGGTAATAATTCACCCCTCCACTTT. Encoded protein: CASSPAQGNNSPLHF.

The chain recombines TRBV5-1 with TRBJ1-3; 11 bases align to TRBD1. Near its end, the DNA agrees better with TRBJ2-3, so the J call may be wrong. CDR3 size: 15 residues. Germline CDR1 is SGHRS and CDR2 is YFSETQ. The CDR3 protein is CASSLGTGGEDTQYF. The CDR3 bases are TGCGCCAGCAGCTTGGGGACAGGGGGCGAGGATACGCAGTATTTT.

The genes are TRBV29-1 and TRBJ2-7; possible D gene TRBD2, 6 bases. V was pared by 6 bases and J by 4 bases, with 13 bases between. Germline lookup yields CDR1 SQVTM and CDR2 ANQGSEA. This CDR3 region has 12 residues. As DNA, the CDR3 is TGCAGCGTAGAGACGGGGGATTACGAGCAGTACTTC. It yields the protein CSVETGDYEQYF.

Concerning this clonotype: This could be a read error, since a much larger clone is one nucleotide away. This chain uses TRBV12-5 with TRBJ1-1, with 8 nucleotides matching TRBD1. The CDR3 extends over 14 amino acids. Germline lookup yields CDR1 LGHNT and CDR2 FRNRAP. The CDR3 loop reads CASGLEQGVSEASF. The CDR3 DNA follows: TGTGCTAGTGGTTTGGAACAGGGGGTGTCTGAAGCTTCCTTT.

With regard to this clonotype: An end of the junction does not agree with germline; a read error may underlie this. This chain connects TRBV25-1 to TRBJ1-1, with TRBD1 as a possible D gene (5 bases). The germline gives CDR1 MGHDK, CDR2 SYGVNS. The CDR3 totals 14 residues. CDR3 sequence (DNA): TGTGCCAGCAGCCGCCAGGGTGAGGGCACTGAAGCTTCCTTT. Translated, it gives CASSRQGEGTEASF.

For this clonotype: The conserved phenylalanine or tryptophan normally closing the CDR3 is absent here, so this likely arose from a read error. The rearrangement joins TRBV7-3 to TRBJ2-7; a possible D gene is TRBD1 (5 bases). Germline CDR1 and CDR2: SGHTA and FQGTGA. V lost 5 bases, J lost 0 bases, and 14 bases lay in between. This CDR3 contains 15 residues. This chain's CDR3 is CASSPKGRPSYEQYC. The CDR3 coding sequence is TGTGCCAGCAGCCCTAAGGGGCGTCCCTCCTACGAGCAGTACTGC.

With regard to this clonotype: This sequence may be a read error, since a much larger clone differs from it by one base. This rearrangement joins TRBV7-9 to TRBJ1-2; D is undetermined. The CDR3 has 14 amino acids. The V and J ends lost 5 bases and 0 bases respectively, with 10 bases between them. CDR1 is SEHNR and CDR2 is FQNEAQ in the germline V gene (reference sequence). CDR3 sequence: CASSPQAANYGYTF. The DNA for the CDR3 is TGTGCCAGCAGCCCCCAGGCGGCTAACTATGGCTACACCTTC.

The chain carries TRBV20-1 and TRBJ2-7; 10 bases map to TRBD2. Germline loops: CDR1 DFQATT, CDR2 SNEGSKA (reference sequence). There are 18 residues in the CDR3. Unmatched junction bases numbered 17, after V lost 6 bases and J lost 0 bases. DNA of the CDR3: TGCAGTGCCGAAGGCCCGGGACTAGCGTCGCTAAGCTCCTACGAGCAGTACTTC. Translation gives CSAEGPGLASLSSYEQYF.

Many counts were recorded for this clonotype. The chain links TRBV20-1 to TRBJ1-1, with no clear D. Per germline, CDR1 DFQATT and CDR2 SNEGSKA (reference sequence). Trimming took 3 bases from V and 11 from J, leaving 7 bases between them. This CDR3 has 9 residues. The CDR3 loop reads CSARPDAFF. CDR3 bases: TGCAGTGCTAGGCCCGATGCTTTCTTT.

This clonotype was recorded at least ten times. The chain joins TRBV6-5 to TRBJ2-2; TRBD1 is a possible D gene (6 bases). Germline V gene sequence: CDR1 MNHEY, CDR2 SVGAGI. V lost 6 bases and J lost 7, with 9 bases in between. CDR3 length: 12 residues. Here the CDR3 reads CASSRGVGELFF. The CDR3 DNA follows: TGTGCCAGCAGCAGGGGCGTCGGGGAGCTGTTTTTT.

This clonotype was seen a handful of times. The chain links TRBV9 to TRBJ1-4, with 10 bases that match TRBD1. V was pared by 6 bases and J by 8 bases, with 10 bases of the junction left unmatched. Germline V gene data show CDR1 as SGDLS and CDR2 as YYNGEE. The CDR3 has 15 amino acids. The CDR3 protein is CASTGGGTGAEKLFF. The CDR3 coding sequence is TGTGCCAGCACCGGAGGAGGGACAGGGGCGGAAAAACTGTTTTTT.

The V call is TRBV20-1, the J call TRBJ1-1, with D possibly being TRBD1 (6 bases). The V end lost 6 bases, the J end lost 5 bases, and 16 bases lay between the germline ends. Looked up from germline, CDR1 is DFQATT and CDR2 is SNEGSKA (reference sequence). CDR3 size: 13 residues. DNA for the CDR3: TGCAGTGCCTGGGGGCTCGGTGGGACTGAAGCTTTCTTT. As protein: CSAWGLGGTEAFF.

Regarding this clonotype: This may come from a read error, since a much larger clone is one base off. The chain recombines TRBV7-9 with TRBJ2-7, with D possibly matching TRBD2 (5 bases). The CDR3 runs 14 residues. Between the trimmed V and J ends, which lost 7 bases and 2 bases, there was a span of 15 bases. Germline V lookup: CDR1 SEHNR, CDR2 FQNEAQ (reference sequence). CDR3 DNA: TGTGCCAGCACCATAGCGAGTATTACCTACGAGCAGTACTTC. The encoded protein is CASTIASITYEQYF.

The sample holds many counts of this clonotype. The V call is TRBV7-2, the J call TRBJ1-4; a possible D gene is TRBD1 (5 bases). Germline lookup yields CDR1 SGHTA and CDR2 FQGNSA. The CDR3 is 15 amino acids. V was shortened by 3 bases and J by 7 bases, with 15 bases between the two germline ends. The CDR3 region is CASSLMGQGGEKLFF. As DNA, the CDR3 is TGTGCCAGCAGCTTGATGGGGCAGGGCGGTGAAAAACTGTTTTTT.